This is a list of T cell receptor beta chains from one sample in a study of vaccination effects on CD4 cells after COVID-19. Antigen specificity for these receptors is unknown. Sequenced by immunoSEQ multiplex PCR; TCRdb stores in-frame clones only, minus some. This repertoire shows some 30,000 clones, around 70% found once; its top ten account for 3.5% to 4%. The sequencing here drew on CD4+ T cells from PBMCs cultured without peptide, taken before COVID-19 vaccination. These receptors all come from a human donor who received a COVID-19 vaccine. Each CDR3 is given with its conserved first and last residue. The D gene is left open where the match is weak. The size field is filled for only some rows; it gives once, few, many or a size class.

d_gene	abundance	v_gene	j_gene	CDR3nt	CDR3aa
TRBD1	few	TRBV19	TRBJ1-2	TGTGCCAGTAGTCCTAACGACTGGACAGGTATCTATGGCTACACCTTC	CASSPNDWTGIYGYTF
TRBD2	once	TRBV27	TRBJ2-3	TGTGCCAGCAGTTTGACTAGCGGGGGCCTATACCGCACAGATACGCAGTATTTT	CASSLTSGGLYRTDTQYF
TRBD2	-	TRBV25-1	TRBJ2-7	TGTGCCAGCCGAATAGACGGACTAGCGGGGGGGCGGCAGTACTTC	CASRIDGLAGGRQYF
TRBD1	medium-sized	TRBV11-2	TRBJ1-1	TGTGCCAGCAGCTTAGGGGACAGGAACACTGAAGCTTTCTTT	CASSLGDRNTEAFF
-	-	TRBV18	TRBJ1-1	TGTGCCAGCTCATTCGCGGAACAGGACACTGAAGCTTTCTTT	CASSFAEQDTEAFF
-	-	TRBV24-1	TRBJ1-2	TGTGCCACCAGTGATTCTCTGGAGGACCACGGCTACACCTTC	CATSDSLEDHGYTF
-	-	TRBV7-8	TRBJ2-5	TGTGCCAGCAGCTTAACCACAGCGGGAGAGACCCAGTACTTC	CASSLTTAGETQYF
-	-	TRBV5-1	TRBJ1-2	TGCGCCAGCAGCCCAGGGTACCCAGCTAACTATGGCTACACCTTC	CASSPGYPANYGYTF
TRBD1	-	TRBV2	TRBJ2-7	TGTGCCAGCAGTGGTAGGACAGGGGCCACTTTAACCTACGAGCAGTACTTC	CASSGRTGATLTYEQYF
TRBD1	-	TRBV18	TRBJ1-2	TGTGCCAGCTCTCCCGGGACAGGGGACTATGGCTACACCTTC	CASSPGTGDYGYTF
-	-	TRBV27	TRBJ1-5	TGTGCCAGCAGTTTTCAACCTGATAATCAGCCCCAGCATTTT	CASSFQPDNQPQHF
-	few	TRBV18	TRBJ2-1	TGTGCCAGCTCACCAAGCTCTTACAATGAGCAGTTCTTC	CASSPSSYNEQFF
TRBD2	-	TRBV6-6	TRBJ2-1	TGTGCCAGCAGTCCCGGGGCTAGCGGGGGGGATAGTGAGCAGTTCTTC	CASSPGASGGDSEQFF
TRBD1	-	TRBV18	TRBJ2-7	TGTGCCAGCGGTATTTTGGGGACAGGGGACGGAGACGAGCAGTACTTC	CASGILGTGDGDEQYF